Reported below is one TCR beta chain. Antigen: not known. Germline trimming cut 4 bases from V and 7 bases from J; bases unmatched to any gene: 10. The CDR3 extends over 16 amino acids. Germline-derived CDR1 and CDR2 are SGHRS and YFSETQ. The data originate from a study of cytomegalovirus exposure and HLA in healthy donors. Vbeta (60) and Jbeta (13) primers were used in the PCR. Some clones are missing from TCRdb's copy, which holds only in-frame ones; the method was immunoSEQ multiplex PCR. Of 200,000 or so clones in the sample, around 79% were seen once. Study-level points and caveats: The study designated fewer than 200 TCR beta chains cytomegalovirus-associated.

The source is a male donor in good health and CMV-seropositive. Sequencing was done on a sample of PBMCs. The chain joins TRBV5-1 to TRBJ2-2, with 10 bases aligning to TRBD1. CDR3 coding DNA: TGCGCCAGCAGCGACCAGACAGGGGGCATTGGCGGGGAGCTGTTTTTT. Amino acids: CASSDQTGGIGGELFF.